What follows are 20 T cell receptor beta chains derived from one specimen sequenced in a study of blood T cell repertoires in COVID-19. Sequenced by immunoSEQ multiplex PCR; TCRdb stores in-frame clones only, minus some. The sample has hundreds of thousands of clones; 80% to 90% are singletons. Sequencing was done on a sample of peripheral blood. Receptor source: a woman aged 45-59 years who had recovered from COVID-19.

The chain recombines TRBV6-5 with TRBJ1-1; D not resolved. V lost 4 bases and J 1 base, leaving 7 bases between the germline ends. This CDR3 comprises 13 residues. Per the germline V gene, CDR1 is MNHEY and CDR2 is SVGAGI. For the CDR3, the DNA is TGTGCCAGCAGTTTACAGACGAACACTGAAGCTTTCTTT. Translated, it gives CASSLQTNTEAFF.

The chain couples TRBV27 to TRBJ1-6; 9 bases agree with TRBD1. The germline gives CDR1 MNHEY, CDR2 SMNVEV (reference sequence). J lost 10 bases, V lost 3 bases, and 7 bases had no gene match. CDR3 size: 15 residues. DNA of the CDR3: TGTGCCAGCAGTTTCATCGGACAGGGGAGGTCACCCCTCCACTTT. Translation gives CASSFIGQGRSPLHF.

In this sample, this clone turned up a few times. The chain uses TRBV5-4 and TRBJ1-1, with D uncertain. The germline V gene has CDR1 SGHNT and CDR2 YYREEE (reference sequence). The CDR3 sequence is 15 residues long. The germline V and J ends were trimmed by 4 bases and 1 base, with 14 bases remaining between them. The CDR3 DNA is TGTGCCAGCAGCCTCATTGGTCCGGGGAACACTGAAGCTTTCTTT. This encodes CASSLIGPGNTEAFF.

The chain recombines TRBV19 with TRBJ1-5, with 8 positions matching TRBD1. The V gene end was trimmed by 4 bases and the J gene end by 3 bases; junction bases not matched to a gene: 8. CDR3 length equals 16 residues. Germline CDR1 LNHDA, CDR2 SQIVND (reference sequence). This chain's CDR3 is CASSKGRDRINQPQHF. CDR3 in DNA: TGTGCCAGTAGTAAGGGGCGGGACAGGATCAATCAGCCCCAGCATTTT.

The chain uses TRBV27 and TRBJ2-6; 8 nucleotides match TRBD1. Germline V CDR1 and CDR2: MNHEY, SMNVEV (reference sequence). There are 21 residues in the CDR3. The ends lost 5 bases at V and 1 base at J; junction bases unmatched: 19. DNA for the CDR3: TGTGCCAGCAGTCTACAACCGGGGACAGGAAAAATCGCTTCTGGGGCCAACGTCCTGACTTTC. Translated, it gives CASSLQPGTGKIASGANVLTF.

The chain has TRBV28 and TRBJ2-7; TRBD1 aligns across 9 bases. This CDR3 is built from 15 residues. Germline V CDR1 and CDR2: MDHEN, SYDVKM. With V trimmed by 5 bases and J by 2 bases, 7 bases remained unmatched. The CDR3 DNA sequence: TGTGCCAGCAGTCCACCGGGACAGGGACCCTACGAGCAGTACTTC. The encoded protein is CASSPPGQGPYEQYF.

The chain couples TRBV6-5 to TRBJ1-1; weak D call: TRBD1 (6 bases). Germline CDR1 and CDR2: MNHEY and SVGAGI. Trimming shortened V by 5 bases and J by 2 bases, and 15 bases separated the two germline ends. The CDR3 totals 15 residues. CDR3 sequence: CASSRNREGNTEAFF. The CDR3 DNA is TGTGCCAGCAGTCGAAACAGGGAGGGTAACACTGAAGCTTTCTTT.

This clone showed up just once. The chain recombines TRBV24-1 with TRBJ1-1, with D maybe TRBD1 (5 bases). Germline CDR1 is KGHDR and CDR2 is SFDVKD. CDR3 size: 13 residues. Trimming stripped 8 bases from V and 5 bases from J, with 14 bases between. The CDR3 loop reads CATTDIGGTEAFF. CDR3 sequence (DNA): TGTGCCACCACAGATATCGGGGGGACTGAAGCTTTCTTT.

V usage is TRBV30 and J usage is TRBJ1-2; no definite D call. V gave up 1 base and J gave up 8 bases, with 17 bases separating them. The CDR3 has 14 residues. In germline, CDR1 is GTSNPN, CDR2 SVGIG (reference sequence). The CDR3 region is CAWSGRLTSGGYTF. For the CDR3, the DNA is TGTGCCTGGAGTGGCCGATTGACATCCGGAGGCTACACCTTC.

The V gene is TRBV9, the J gene TRBJ2-7, with D uncertain. Trimming removed 4 bases at V and 4 bases at J, with 15 bases between. CDR1 and CDR2 (germline): SGDLS, YYNGEE. The CDR3 loop spans 14 amino acids. CDR3 nucleotides: TGTGCCAGCAGCTTTCTCGCTGACGGGTACGAGCAGTACTTC. Protein: CASSFLADGYEQYF.

The CDR3 DNA sequence: TGTGCCAGCAGCTTAGAGCTCGGCGAGCAGTACTTC. It is translated as CASSLELGEQYF. The chain couples TRBV7-9 to TRBJ2-7, with no clear D. From germline, CDR1 is SEHNR and CDR2 FQNEAQ (reference sequence). This CDR3 has 12 residues. V shed 1 base and J shed 6 bases, with 7 bases lying between them. The full variable domain, its missing parts supplied by reference TRBV7-9 and TRBJ2-7, is DTGVSQNPRHKITKRGQNVTFRCDPISEHNRLYWYRQTLGQGPEFLTYFQNEAQLEKSRLLSDRFSAERPKGSFSTLEIQRTEQGDSAMYLCASSLELGEQYFGPGTRLTVT.

The chain links TRBV10-2 to TRBJ2-1; TRBD2 is a possible D gene (5 bases). The germline gives CDR1 WSHSY, CDR2 SAAADI. The CDR3 loop spans 14 amino acids. V shed 8 bases and J shed 4 bases, with 15 bases lying between them. The CDR3 DNA reads as TGCGCCAGCCGGGGTACAAAGGGATACAATGAGCAGTTCTTC. It encodes CASRGTKGYNEQFF.

The gene calls are TRBV19 and TRBJ1-4; unclear D gene. The length of the CDR3 is 14 residues. Per germline, CDR1 LNHDA and CDR2 SQIVND (reference sequence). The V gene lost 4 bases and the J gene lost 0 bases, with 6 bases spanning the gap. This CDR3 reads CASSTPATNEKLFF. The CDR3 DNA reads TGTGCCAGTAGTACCCCTGCAACTAATGAAAAACTGTTTTTT.

J is TRBJ2-5 and V is TRBV21-1; the table's D call, TRBD1, was not checked against the DNA. TRBV21-1 is a pseudogene locus. The CDR3 covers 14 residues. The CDR3 is CARQTTNLVETQYF. The CDR3 DNA follows: TGTGCCAGACAGACAACCAACTTGGTGGAGACCCAGTACTTC.

The chain employs TRBV12-3 or TRBV12-4 and TRBJ1-1, with D unclear. V lost 6 bases to trimming and J lost 5 bases, with 13 bases between them. CDR3 size: 13 residues. The DNA of the CDR3 is TGTGCCAGCAGCCTCTCCCCTCGGACTGAAGCTTTCTTT. This codes for CASSLSPRTEAFF.

V and J are TRBV30 and TRBJ2-7; a possible D gene is TRBD1 (5 bases). This CDR3 is built from 13 residues. Germline V CDR1 and CDR2: GTSNPN, SVGIG (reference sequence). Between the trimmed V and J ends, which lost 3 bases and 3 bases, there was a span of 12 bases. The CDR3 DNA reads TGTGCCTGGAGCCCAGGGATCTTCTACGAGCAGTACTTC. It encodes CAWSPGIFYEQYF.

The rearrangement joins TRBV5-5 to TRBJ1-1, with D perhaps matching TRBD1 (6 bases). V lost 5 bases and J lost 4, with 15 bases in between. The CDR3 consists of 14 residues. Germline lookup yields CDR1 SGHKS and CDR2 YYEKEE (reference sequence). CDR3 coding DNA: TGTGCCAGCAGTTTCGGGGGGGCTTTCACTGAAGCTTTCTTT. Translating it yields CASSFGGAFTEAFF.

CDR3 bases: TGTGCCAGTCGGACAGGATCAAATTCACCCCTCCACTTT. Translating it yields CASRTGSNSPLHF. V is TRBV19 and J is TRBJ1-6, with TRBD1 identical over 7 bases. This CDR3 contains 13 residues. Germline V gene lookup returns CDR1 LNHDA and CDR2 SQIVND (reference sequence). J was trimmed by 7 bases and V by 8 bases; bases with no gene match: 5.

CDR3 residues: CASRAAELYGYTF. DNA for the CDR3: TGTGCCAGCAGGGCGGCAGAACTATATGGCTACACCTTC. V gene TRBV28 combines with J gene TRBJ1-2, with no clear D. The V end was cut by 6 bases, the J end by 5 bases, with 13 bases between. This CDR3 spans 13 amino acids. Germline lookup yields CDR1 MDHEN and CDR2 SYDVKM.

V usage is TRBV29-1 and J usage is TRBJ2-3; 7 nucleotides line up with TRBD2. This CDR3 comprises 14 residues. V dropped 6 bases and J dropped 2; count of bases not matched to a gene: 8. The germline V gene encodes CDR1 SQVTM and CDR2 ANQGSEA. DNA for the CDR3: TGCAGCGTAGATTACGGGGGGACCACAGATACGCAGTATTTT. Encoded protein: CSVDYGGTTDTQYF.